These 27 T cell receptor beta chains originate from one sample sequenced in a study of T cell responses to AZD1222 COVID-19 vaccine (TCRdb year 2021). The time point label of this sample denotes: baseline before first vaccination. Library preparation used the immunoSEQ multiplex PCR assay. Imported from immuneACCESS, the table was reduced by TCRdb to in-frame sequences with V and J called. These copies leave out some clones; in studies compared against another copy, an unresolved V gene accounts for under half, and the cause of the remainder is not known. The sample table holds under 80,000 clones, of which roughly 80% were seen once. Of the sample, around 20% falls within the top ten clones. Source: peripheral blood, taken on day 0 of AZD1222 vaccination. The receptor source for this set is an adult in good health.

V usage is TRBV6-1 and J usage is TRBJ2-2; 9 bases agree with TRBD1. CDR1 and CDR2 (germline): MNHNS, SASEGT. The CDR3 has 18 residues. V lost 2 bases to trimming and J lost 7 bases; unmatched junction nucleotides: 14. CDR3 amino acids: CASSERRGNRGRNGELFF. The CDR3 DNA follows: TGTGCCAGCAGTGAACGCAGGGGGAACAGGGGGCGAAACGGGGAGCTGTTTTTT.

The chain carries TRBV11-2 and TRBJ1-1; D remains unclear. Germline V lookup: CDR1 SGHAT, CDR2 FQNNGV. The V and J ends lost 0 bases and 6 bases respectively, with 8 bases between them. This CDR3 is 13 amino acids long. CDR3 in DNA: TGTGCCAGCAGCTTAGACCCATCGGCTGAAGCTTTCTTT. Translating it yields CASSLDPSAEAFF.

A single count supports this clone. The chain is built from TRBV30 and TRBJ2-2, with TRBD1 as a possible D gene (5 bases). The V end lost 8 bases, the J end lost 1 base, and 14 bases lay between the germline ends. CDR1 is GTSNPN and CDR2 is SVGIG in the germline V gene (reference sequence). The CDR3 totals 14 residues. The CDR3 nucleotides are TGTGCCCAACCGCCCCAGGGGAACACCGGGGAGCTGTTTTTT. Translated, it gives CAQPPQGNTGELFF.

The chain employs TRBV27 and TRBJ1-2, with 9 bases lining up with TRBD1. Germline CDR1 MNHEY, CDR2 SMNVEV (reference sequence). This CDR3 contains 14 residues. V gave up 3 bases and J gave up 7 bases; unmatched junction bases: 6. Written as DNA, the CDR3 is TGTGCCAGCAGTTTTTCCGGGACAGGGCTTGGCTACACCTTC. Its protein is CASSFSGTGLGYTF.

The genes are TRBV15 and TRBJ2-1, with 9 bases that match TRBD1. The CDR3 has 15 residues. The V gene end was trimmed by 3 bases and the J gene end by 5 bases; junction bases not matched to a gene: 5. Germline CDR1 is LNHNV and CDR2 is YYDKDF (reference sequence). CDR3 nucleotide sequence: TGTGCCACCAGCAGCTGGACAGGGGCGAACAATGAGCAGTTCTTC. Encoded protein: CATSSWTGANNEQFF.

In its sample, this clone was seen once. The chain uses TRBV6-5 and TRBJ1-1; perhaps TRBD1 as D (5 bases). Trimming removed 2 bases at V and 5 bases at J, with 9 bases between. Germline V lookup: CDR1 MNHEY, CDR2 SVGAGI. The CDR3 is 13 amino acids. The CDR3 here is CASSYDSRTEAFF. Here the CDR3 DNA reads TGTGCCAGCAGTTACGACAGTCGGACTGAAGCTTTCTTT.

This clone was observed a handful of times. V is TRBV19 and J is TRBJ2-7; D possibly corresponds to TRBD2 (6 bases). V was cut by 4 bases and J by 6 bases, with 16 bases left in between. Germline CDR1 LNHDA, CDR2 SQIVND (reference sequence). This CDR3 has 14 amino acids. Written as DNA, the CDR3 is TGTGCCAGTAGTAACCCGACGGGGGTTGGCGAGCAGTACTTC. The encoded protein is CASSNPTGVGEQYF. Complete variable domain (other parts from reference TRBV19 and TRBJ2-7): DGGITQSPKYLFRKEGQNVTLSCEQNLNHDAMYWYRQDPGQGLRLIYYSQIVNDFQKGDIAEGYSVSREKKESFPLTVTSAQKNPTAFYLCASSNPTGVGEQYFGPGTRLTVT.

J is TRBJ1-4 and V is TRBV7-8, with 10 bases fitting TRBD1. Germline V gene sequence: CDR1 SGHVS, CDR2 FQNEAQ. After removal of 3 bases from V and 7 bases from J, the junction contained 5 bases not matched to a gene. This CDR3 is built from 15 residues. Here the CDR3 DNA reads TGTGCCAGCAGCTTCACCCGGGACAGGGGTGAAAAACTGTTTTTT. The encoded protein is CASSFTRDRGEKLFF.

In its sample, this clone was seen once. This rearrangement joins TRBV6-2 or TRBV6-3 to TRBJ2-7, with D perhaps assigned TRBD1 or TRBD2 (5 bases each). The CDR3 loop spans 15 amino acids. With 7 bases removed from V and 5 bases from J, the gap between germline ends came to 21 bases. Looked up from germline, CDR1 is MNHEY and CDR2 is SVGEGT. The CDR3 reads CASTPGPLYWDEQYF. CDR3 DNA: TGTGCCAGCACCCCGGGACCTCTCTATTGGGACGAGCAGTACTTC.

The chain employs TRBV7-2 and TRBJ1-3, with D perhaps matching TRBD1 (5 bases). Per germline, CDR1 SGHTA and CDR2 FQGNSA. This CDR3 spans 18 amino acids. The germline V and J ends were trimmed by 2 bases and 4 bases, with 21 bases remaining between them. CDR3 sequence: CASSLIAVGGAQGNTIYF. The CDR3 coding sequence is TGTGCCAGCAGCTTAATTGCCGTCGGAGGGGCGCAAGGAAACACCATATATTTT. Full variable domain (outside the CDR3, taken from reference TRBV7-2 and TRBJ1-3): GAGVSQSPSNKVTEKGKDVELRCDPISGHTALYWYRQSLGQGLEFLIYFQGNSAPDKSGLPSDRFSAERTGGSVSTLTIQRTQQEDSAVYLCASSLIAVGGAQGNTIYFGEGSWLTVV.

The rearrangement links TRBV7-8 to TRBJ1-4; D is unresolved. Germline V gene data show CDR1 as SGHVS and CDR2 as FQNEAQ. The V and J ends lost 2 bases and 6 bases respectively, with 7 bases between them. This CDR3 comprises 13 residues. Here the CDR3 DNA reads TGTGCCAGCAGCTTACTGGGAGATGAAAAACTGTTTTTT. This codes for CASSLLGDEKLFF. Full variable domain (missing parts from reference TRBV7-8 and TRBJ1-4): GAGVSQSPRYKVAKRGQDVALRCDPISGHVSLFWYQQALGQGPEFLTYFQNEAQLDKSGLPSDRFFAERPEGSVSTLKIQRTQQEDSAVYLCASSLLGDEKLFFGSGTQLSVL.

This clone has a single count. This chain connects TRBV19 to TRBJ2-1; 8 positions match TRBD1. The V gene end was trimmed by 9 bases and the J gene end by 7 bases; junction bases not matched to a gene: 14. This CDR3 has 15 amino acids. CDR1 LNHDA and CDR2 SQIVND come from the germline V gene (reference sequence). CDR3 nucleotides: TGTGCCAGCAAGAACAAAGGGACAGGACAAAATGAGCAGTTCTTC. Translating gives CASKNKGTGQNEQFF.

The CDR3 reads CASSHGGDLYEQYF. In nucleotides, the CDR3 is TGTGCCAGCAGCCACGGGGGGGACCTCTACGAGCAGTACTTC. The V call is TRBV7-2, the J call TRBJ2-7, with TRBD2 matching 8 bases. The CDR3 loop spans 14 amino acids. Germline CDR1 reads SGHTA; CDR2 reads FQGNSA. The ends lost 5 bases at V and 3 bases at J; junction bases unmatched: 6.

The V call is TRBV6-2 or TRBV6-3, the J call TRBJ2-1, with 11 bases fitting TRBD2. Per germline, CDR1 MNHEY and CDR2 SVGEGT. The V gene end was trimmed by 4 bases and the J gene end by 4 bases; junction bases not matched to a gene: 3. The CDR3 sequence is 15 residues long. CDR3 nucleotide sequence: TGTGCCAGCAGTTCTCGGACTAGCGGGTACAATGAGCAGTTCTTC. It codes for CASSSRTSGYNEQFF.

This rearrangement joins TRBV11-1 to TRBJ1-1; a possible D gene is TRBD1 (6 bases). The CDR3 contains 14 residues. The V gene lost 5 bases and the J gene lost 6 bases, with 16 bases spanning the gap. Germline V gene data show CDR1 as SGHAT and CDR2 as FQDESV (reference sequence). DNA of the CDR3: TGTGCCAGCAGCCTACAGGGTGGGAGCGCTGAAGCTTTCTTT. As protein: CASSLQGGSAEAFF.

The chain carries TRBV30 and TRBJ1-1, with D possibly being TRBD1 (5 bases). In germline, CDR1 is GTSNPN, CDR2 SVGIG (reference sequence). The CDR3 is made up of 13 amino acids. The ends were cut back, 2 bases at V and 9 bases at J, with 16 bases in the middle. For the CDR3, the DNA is TGTGCCTGGAGTACCCGGCCGGAGGGGAAAGCTTTCTTT. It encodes CAWSTRPEGKAFF.

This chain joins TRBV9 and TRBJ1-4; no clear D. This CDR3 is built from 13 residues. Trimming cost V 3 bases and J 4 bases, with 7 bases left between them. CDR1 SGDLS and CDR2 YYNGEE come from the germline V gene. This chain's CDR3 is CASSGLINEKLFF. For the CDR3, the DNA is TGTGCCAGCAGCGGACTGATTAATGAAAAACTGTTTTTT.

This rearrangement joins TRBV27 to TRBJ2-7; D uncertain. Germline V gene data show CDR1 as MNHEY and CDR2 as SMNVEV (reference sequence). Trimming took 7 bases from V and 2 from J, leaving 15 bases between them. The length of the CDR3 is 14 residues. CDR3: CASNPSGPPYEQYF. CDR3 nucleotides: TGTGCCAGCAACCCAAGTGGACCTCCCTACGAGCAGTACTTC.

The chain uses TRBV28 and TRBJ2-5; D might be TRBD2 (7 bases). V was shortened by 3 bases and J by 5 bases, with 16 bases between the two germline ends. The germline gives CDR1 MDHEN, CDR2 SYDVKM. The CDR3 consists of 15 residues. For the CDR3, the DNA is TGTGCCAGCAGTTTTCTTGTGGGGGGGCTCGAGACCCAGTACTTC. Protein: CASSFLVGGLETQYF.

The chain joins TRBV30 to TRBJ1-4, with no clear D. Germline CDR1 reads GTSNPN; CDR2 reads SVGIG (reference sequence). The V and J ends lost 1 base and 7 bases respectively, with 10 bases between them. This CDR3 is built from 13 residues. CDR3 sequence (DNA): TGTGCCTGGAGTGCCGTTTCTCTTGAAAAACTGTTTTTT. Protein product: CAWSAVSLEKLFF.

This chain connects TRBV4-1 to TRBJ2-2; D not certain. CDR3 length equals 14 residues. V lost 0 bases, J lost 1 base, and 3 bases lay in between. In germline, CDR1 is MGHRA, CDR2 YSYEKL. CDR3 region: CASSQEWNTGELFF. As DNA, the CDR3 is TGCGCCAGCAGCCAAGAATGGAACACCGGGGAGCTGTTTTTT.

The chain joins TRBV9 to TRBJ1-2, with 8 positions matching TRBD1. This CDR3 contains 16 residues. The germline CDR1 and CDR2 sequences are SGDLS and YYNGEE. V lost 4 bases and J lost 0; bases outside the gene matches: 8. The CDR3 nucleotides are TGTGCCAGCAGCCCAGGACAGGGCAATCCTAACTATGGCTACACCTTC. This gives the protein CASSPGQGNPNYGYTF.

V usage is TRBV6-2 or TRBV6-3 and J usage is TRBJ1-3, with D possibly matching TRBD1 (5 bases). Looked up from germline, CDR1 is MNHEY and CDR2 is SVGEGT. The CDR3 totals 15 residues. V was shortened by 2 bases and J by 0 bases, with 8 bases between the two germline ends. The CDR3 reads CASSYPGSSGNTIYF. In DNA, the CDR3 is TGTGCCAGCAGTTACCCAGGGAGCTCTGGAAACACCATATATTTT.

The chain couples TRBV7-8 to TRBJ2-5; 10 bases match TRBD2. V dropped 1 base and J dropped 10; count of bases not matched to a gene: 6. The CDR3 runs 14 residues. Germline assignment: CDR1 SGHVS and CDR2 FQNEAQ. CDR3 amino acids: CASSLVLAGVSQYF. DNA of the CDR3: TGTGCCAGCAGCTTAGTTCTAGCGGGAGTGAGCCAGTACTTC.

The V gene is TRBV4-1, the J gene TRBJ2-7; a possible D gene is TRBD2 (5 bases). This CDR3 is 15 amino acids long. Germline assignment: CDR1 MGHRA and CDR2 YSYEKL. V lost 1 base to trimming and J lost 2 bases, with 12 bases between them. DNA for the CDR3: TGCGCCAGCAGCCAAGCTGGGCTAGCCCCCTACGAGCAGTACTTC. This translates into CASSQAGLAPYEQYF.

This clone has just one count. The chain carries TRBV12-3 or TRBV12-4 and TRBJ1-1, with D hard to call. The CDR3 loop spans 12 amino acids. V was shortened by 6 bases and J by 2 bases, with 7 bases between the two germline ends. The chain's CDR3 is CASRQINTEAFF. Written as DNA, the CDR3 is TGTGCCAGCAGGCAAATTAACACTGAAGCTTTCTTT.

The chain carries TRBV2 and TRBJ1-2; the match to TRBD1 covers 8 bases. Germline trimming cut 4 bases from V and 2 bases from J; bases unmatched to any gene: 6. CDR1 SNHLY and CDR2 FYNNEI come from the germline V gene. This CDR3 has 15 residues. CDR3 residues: CASSVSGGPNYGYTF. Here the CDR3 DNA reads TGTGCCAGCAGTGTCTCAGGGGGCCCCAACTATGGCTACACCTTC.